What follows is one T cell receptor beta chain and its context. The data belong to a study of cytomegalovirus exposure and HLA in healthy donors. The V gene lost 2 bases and the J gene lost 3 bases, with 21 bases spanning the gap. This CDR3 has 17 residues. CDR1 is SGHNT, CDR2 YYREEE, per germline (reference sequence). Amplification used 60 Vbeta primers and 13 Jbeta primers. Assay: immunoSEQ multiplex PCR; the TCRdb copy retains only in-frame clones and omits some. In the table there are about 110,000 clones, around 66% of which are singletons. What was sequenced was PBMCs. The chain couples TRBV5-4 to TRBJ2-7; D may be TRBD2 (5 bases). The sequence was collected from a man between 18 and 29 years old in good health and CMV-seropositive. The CDR3 reads CASSFDGMAVDYYEQYF. CDR3 bases: TGTGCCAGCAGCTTTGACGGTATGGCAGTCGACTACTACGAGCAGTACTTC.